This entry lists 28 T cell receptor beta chains sequenced from one sample in a study of blood T cell repertoires in COVID-19. Clones were read by immunoSEQ multiplex PCR, and TCRdb kept only the in-frame ones, dropping some. The sample comprises about 500,000 clones, about nine tenths of which are singletons, and around 0.64% rests with the top ten. The specimen was PBMCs or T cells enriched from blood (not recorded which). The source is a woman aged 18-29 years who had recovered from COVID-19.

This sequence joins TRBV7-9 and TRBJ2-2, with a possible D match to TRBD2 (5 bases). The CDR3 covers 12 residues. Germline loops: CDR1 SEHNR, CDR2 FQNEAQ (reference sequence). Trimming stripped 8 bases from V and 7 bases from J, with 11 bases between. CDR3 coding DNA: TGTGCCAGCGGCAGAGGGATCGGGGAGCTGTTTTTT. Translating gives CASGRGIGELFF.

The chain carries TRBV10-2 and TRBJ1-2, with D maybe TRBD1 (5 bases). The CDR3 spans 13 residues. Trimming took 2 bases from V and 5 from J, leaving 9 bases between them. Germline V gives CDR1 WSHSY, CDR2 SAAADI. The CDR3 loop reads CASSEGAEYGYTF. CDR3 coding DNA: TGCGCCAGCAGTGAGGGGGCAGAATATGGCTACACCTTC.

J is TRBJ2-7 and V is TRBV28, with 10 positions matching TRBD1. The trim removed 6 bases at V and 0 bases at J, leaving 17 bases unmatched. The CDR3 spans 19 residues. Germline assignment: CDR1 MDHEN and CDR2 SYDVKM. Here the CDR3 DNA reads TGTGCCAGCAGAGCCTCCGGGACAGGGGTCTCCTTTAGCTCCTACGAGCAGTACTTC. Its translation: CASRASGTGVSFSSYEQYF. The complete variable domain, with remaining parts taken from reference TRBV28 and TRBJ2-7, reads DVKVTQSSRYLVKRTGEKVFLECVQDMDHENMFWYRQDPGLGLRLIYFSYDVKMKEKGDIPEGYSVSREKKERFSLILESASTNQTSMYLCASRASGTGVSFSSYEQYFGPGTRLTVT.

The V gene is TRBV2, the J gene TRBJ2-2, with 8 positions matching TRBD1. V shed 6 bases and J 6 bases; nucleotides not matched to a gene: 9. The CDR3 totals 15 residues. The germline gives CDR1 SNHLY, CDR2 FYNNEI. CDR3 protein: CASSSDRAAAGELFF. In nucleotides, the CDR3 is TGTGCCAGCAGCTCGGACAGGGCGGCAGCCGGGGAGCTGTTTTTT.

V and J are TRBV5-1 and TRBJ1-1; 7 nucleotides match TRBD1. CDR3 length: 19 residues. Germline V gene sequence: CDR1 SGHRS, CDR2 YFSETQ. The trim removed 2 bases at V and 5 bases at J, leaving 21 bases unmatched. The CDR3 coding sequence is TGCGCCAGCAGCTTCAACTCCTACCGACAGGGAGGAGTAGGAACTGAAGCTTTCTTT. Amino acid sequence: CASSFNSYRQGGVGTEAFF.

The sample holds one count of this clone. V is TRBV12-3 or TRBV12-4 and J is TRBJ1-2, with 7 bases that match TRBD1. The length of the CDR3 is 13 residues. The ends lost 5 bases at V and 6 bases at J; junction bases unmatched: 6. In nucleotides, the CDR3 is TGTGCCAGCAGTACCCGGGACAGTGATGGCTACACCTTC. This gives the protein CASSTRDSDGYTF.

The V gene is TRBV4-1, the J gene TRBJ1-1; a weak D match, TRBD1 (5 bases). The V gene's germline CDR1 is MGHRA and CDR2 YSYEKL. V was shortened by 4 bases and J by 3 bases, with 15 bases between the two germline ends. The CDR3 contains 15 residues. CDR3 in DNA: TGCGCCAGCAGCCCCCCTGGCAGGGTGGACACTGAAGCTTTCTTT. Its protein is CASSPPGRVDTEAFF.

This chain links TRBV3-1 (or the pseudogene TRBV3-2) with TRBJ2-1, with 7 bases identical to TRBD2. Trimming cost V 4 bases and J 8 bases; bases outside gene matches: 14. This CDR3 has 16 amino acids. Germline CDR1 is LGHDT and CDR2 is YNNKEL (reference sequence). CDR3 in amino acids: CASSPWSGGGGDEQFF. CDR3 DNA sequence: TGTGCCAGCAGCCCCTGGTCGGGGGGTGGAGGCGATGAGCAGTTCTTC.

The V and J genes are TRBV5-1 and TRBJ1-6, with unresolved D. Trimming pared 2 bases from V and 1 base from J, leaving 10 bases between. The CDR3 contains 16 residues. The germline V gene has CDR1 SGHRS and CDR2 YFSETQ. The CDR3 DNA reads TGCGCCAGCAGCTTAAATGAGGGTTCCTATAATTCACCCCTCCACTTT. Translated: CASSLNEGSYNSPLHF.

The J gene is TRBJ2-3, the V gene TRBV2, with 8 positions matching TRBD1. Germline CDR1 SNHLY, CDR2 FYNNEI. The length of the CDR3 is 20 residues. Unmatched junction bases numbered 19, after V lost 3 bases and J lost 2 bases. CDR3 residues: CASSDPAETQGAPLTDTQYF. CDR3 bases: TGTGCCAGCAGTGATCCCGCGGAGACCCAGGGGGCGCCCCTCACAGATACGCAGTATTTT.

This clone was detected only once. The chain combines TRBV6-5 with TRBJ2-1; 9 bases agree with TRBD2. This CDR3 spans 15 amino acids. Germline assignment: CDR1 MNHEY and CDR2 SVGAGI. Trimming removed 5 bases from V and 5 bases from J; junction bases left unmatched: 7. The DNA for the CDR3 is TGTGCCAGCAGTCCCCTAGCGGGGCTCGACAATGAGCAGTTCTTC. Protein product: CASSPLAGLDNEQFF.

The chain employs TRBV24-1 and TRBJ2-2; the match to TRBD1 covers 9 bases. V lost 5 bases to trimming and J lost 3 bases; unmatched junction nucleotides: 0. There are 14 residues in the CDR3. Germline CDR1 is KGHDR and CDR2 is SFDVKD. In nucleotides, the CDR3 is TGTGCCACCAGTGGGACAGGGGACACCGGGGAGCTGTTTTTT. It encodes CATSGTGDTGELFF.

The J gene is TRBJ2-2, the V gene TRBV9; the D gene is possibly TRBD1 (6 bases). This CDR3 is 15 amino acids long. Germline values: CDR1 SGDLS, CDR2 YYNGEE. Trimming left V 4 bases short and J 1 base short, with 11 bases between. The CDR3 sequence: CASSWTALNTGELFF. For the CDR3, the DNA is TGTGCCAGCAGCTGGACAGCCTTGAACACCGGGGAGCTGTTTTTT. Variable domain in full (rest from reference TRBV9 and TRBJ2-2): DSGVTQTPKHLITATGQRVTLRCSPRSGDLSVYWYQQSLDQGLQFLIQYYNGEERAKGNILERFSAQQFPDLHSELNLSSLELGDSALYFCASSWTALNTGELFFGEGSRLTVL.

The V gene is TRBV6-5, the J gene TRBJ2-7, with D tentatively TRBD2 (7 bases). The V end lost 11 bases, the J end lost 8 bases, and 28 bases lay between the germline ends. This CDR3 has 15 residues. The V gene's germline CDR1 is MNHEY and CDR2 SVGAGI. The CDR3 spells CASRGGGSILGQQYF. In DNA, the CDR3 is TGTGCCTCGAGGGGAGGGGGGTCGATCTTGGGCCAGCAGTACTTC.

This clone appeared a single time. The V gene is TRBV30, the J gene TRBJ1-1; the D is unclear. The germline gives CDR1 GTSNPN, CDR2 SVGIG (reference sequence). Trimming left V 5 bases short and J 0 bases short, with 16 bases between. This CDR3 contains 15 residues. The CDR3 DNA reads TGTGCCTGGCAGCTCCGGGGTCTTATGAACACTGAAGCTTTCTTT. It codes for CAWQLRGLMNTEAFF.

This chain uses TRBV6-5 with TRBJ1-1, with no clear D. V lost 3 bases and J lost 2, with 10 bases in between. This CDR3 has 14 residues. The germline V gene encodes CDR1 MNHEY and CDR2 SVGAGI. The CDR3 is CASSYAHTNTEAFF. The CDR3 region has the DNA TGTGCCAGCAGTTATGCACATACCAACACTGAAGCTTTCTTT.

The J gene is TRBJ2-1, the V gene TRBV6-5, with D perhaps matching TRBD1 (5 bases). Trimming left V 6 bases short and J 8 bases short, with 20 bases between. The germline V gene has CDR1 MNHEY and CDR2 SVGAGI. This CDR3 is 15 amino acids long. The chain's CDR3 is CASRKQSGLGHEQFF. In nucleotides, the CDR3 is TGTGCCAGCAGAAAACAGTCAGGGCTTGGGCATGAGCAGTTCTTC.

This clone was recorded once. The rearrangement uses TRBV19 and TRBJ2-7, with TRBD2 matching 9 bases. After removal of 5 bases from V and 4 bases from J, the junction contained 9 bases not matched to a gene. The CDR3 covers 15 residues. Germline CDR1 is LNHDA and CDR2 is SQIVND (reference sequence). The DNA for the CDR3 is TGTGCCAGTAGTTCCGGAGCGGGGGGCACGTACGAGCAGTACTTC. It is translated as CASSSGAGGTYEQYF.

The chain has TRBV7-8 and TRBJ2-1; D might be TRBD1 (6 bases). This CDR3 has 14 residues. The ends were cut back, 5 bases at V and 0 bases at J, with 8 bases in the middle. Germline V gene data show CDR1 as SGHVS and CDR2 as FQNEAQ. The CDR3 protein is CASSEGVSYNEQFF. The CDR3 nucleotides read TGTGCCAGCAGCGAGGGGGTCTCCTACAATGAGCAGTTCTTC.

This clone was detected once. V usage is TRBV24-1 and J usage is TRBJ1-2; unclear D gene. Germline CDR1 is KGHDR and CDR2 is SFDVKD. The CDR3 runs 14 residues. V gave up 3 bases and J gave up 7 bases, with 14 bases separating them. CDR3 in amino acids: CATSDTTGVGGYTF. CDR3 in DNA: TGTGCCACCAGTGATACTACCGGGGTGGGTGGCTACACCTTC.

The V call is TRBV3-1 (or the pseudogene TRBV3-2), the J call TRBJ2-3, with a weak D call TRBD1 (5 bases). Deletions cut 0 bases from V and 6 bases from J, with 7 bases between. The CDR3 length is 13 residues. Germline CDR1 and CDR2: LGHDT and YNNKEL (reference sequence). The CDR3 is CASSQDKGDTQYF. CDR3 bases: TGTGCCAGCAGCCAAGATAAGGGGGATACGCAGTATTTT.

The chain couples TRBV6-5 to TRBJ1-4, with D possibly TRBD1 on 5 matching bases. The CDR3 length is 14 residues. CDR1 and CDR2 (germline): MNHEY, SVGAGI. V was trimmed by 7 bases and J by 8 bases, leaving 17 bases between them. The CDR3 nucleotides are TGTGCCAGCAATCAAGGGTCGGGGGAGGAAAAACTGTTTTTT. Its protein product is CASNQGSGEEKLFF.

The J gene is TRBJ2-4, the V gene TRBV29-1; the D gene is possibly TRBD1 (6 bases). In germline, CDR1 is SQVTM, CDR2 ANQGSEA. The CDR3 is made up of 13 amino acids. The V and J ends lost 6 bases and 3 bases respectively, with 12 bases between them. CDR3 in amino acids: CSVRQGNKNIQYF. As DNA, the CDR3 is TGCAGCGTGAGGCAGGGGAACAAAAACATTCAGTACTTC.

This chain connects TRBV27 to TRBJ2-7; D is undetermined. Germline values: CDR1 MNHEY, CDR2 SMNVEV (reference sequence). V lost 5 bases, J lost 7 bases, and 15 bases lay in between. The CDR3 consists of 13 residues. The CDR3 protein is CASSPITFGEQYF. CDR3 nucleotides: TGTGCCAGCAGTCCCATCACCTTCGGGGAGCAGTACTTC.

The chain has TRBV30 and TRBJ1-4; D ambiguous. This CDR3 comprises 15 residues. Germline CDR1 reads GTSNPN; CDR2 reads SVGIG (reference sequence). V was cut by 0 bases and J by 0 bases, with 8 bases left in between. The CDR3 region has the DNA TGTGCCTGGAGTGTGGAGGGTGCAACTAATGAAAAACTGTTTTTT. This encodes CAWSVEGATNEKLFF.

The chain carries TRBV5-1 and TRBJ2-7, with a possible D match to TRBD1 (5 bases). Trimming cost V 4 bases and J 5 bases, with 19 bases left between them. The CDR3 has 15 residues. The germline V gene has CDR1 SGHRS and CDR2 YFSETQ. The CDR3 DNA reads TGCGCCAGCAGCGCCTGGGTCAGGGAAGGGAACGAGCAGTACTTC. Encoded protein: CASSAWVREGNEQYF.

The chain employs TRBV5-8 and TRBJ1-5; D is perhaps TRBD1 (5 bases). V was cut by 0 bases and J by 0 bases, with 10 bases left in between. Germline values: CDR1 SGHTS, CDR2 YDEGEE. This CDR3 region has 16 residues. The CDR3 protein is CASSLEGDYSNQPQHF. CDR3 coding DNA: TGTGCCAGCAGCTTGGAAGGGGATTATAGCAATCAGCCCCAGCATTTT. Complete variable domain (other parts from reference TRBV5-8 and TRBJ1-5): EAGVTQSPTHLIKTRGQQATLRCSPISGHTSVYWYQQALGLGLQFLLWYDEGEERNRGNFPPRFSGRQFPNYSSELNVNALELEDSALYLCASSLEGDYSNQPQHFGDGTRLSIL.

This clone was observed once. The rearrangement uses TRBV5-1 and TRBJ2-3; TRBD1 aligns across 9 bases. With V trimmed by 3 bases and J by 4 bases, 9 bases remained unmatched. CDR3 size: 16 residues. Germline V gene sequence: CDR1 SGHRS, CDR2 YFSETQ. The CDR3 DNA reads TGCGCCAGCAGCTCCGGGACAGGGAGATCGGCAGATACGCAGTATTTT. Protein: CASSSGTGRSADTQYF.